Following are 20 T cell receptor beta chains from one sample sequenced in a study of regulatory T cells in long-lasting Graves disease. Stated time point: newly diagnosed GD, antithyroid drugs for less than 3 months. PBMCs provided the RNA from which the TCR library was made. Relying on iRepertoire HTBI primers and Arm-PCR of CDR3 regions, the team built TCR beta libraries. TCRdb re-analysed the multiplex PCR reads in MiXCR, keeping a single row per CDR3 protein. Of 350,000 to 550,000 distinct CDR3 sequences in the sample, just under 15% were seen once. The same specimen was also included in a second study, on T cells in Graves' hyperthyroidism and ophthalmopathy.

The specimen comprised peripheral blood mononuclear cells (PBMCs), sampled at new diagnosis, from a patient treated with antithyroid drugs. The receptors here all came from a woman between 25 and 40 years old with Graves disease.

As concerns this clonotype: Compared with germline, one end of the junction differs, possibly owing to a read error. The chain links TRBV5-1 to TRBJ2-7; D remains ambiguous. CDR3 size: 11 residues. The V gene's germline CDR1 is SGHRS and CDR2 YFSETQ. This CDR3 reads CVSSLGNEQYF. The CDR3 DNA sequence: TGCGTCAGCAGCTTAGGGAACGAGCAGTACTTC. Variable domain in full (rest from reference TRBV5-1 and TRBJ2-7): KAGVTQTPRYLIKTRGQQVTLSCSPISGHRSVSWYQQTPGQGLQFLFEYFSETQRNKGNFPGRFSGRQFSNSRSEMNVSTLELGDSALYLCVSSLGNEQYFGPGTRLTVT.

This clonotype was recorded many times. The chain couples TRBV3-1 to TRBJ2-1; 11 nucleotides match TRBD2. CDR1 is LGHDT and CDR2 is YNNKEL in the germline V gene (reference sequence). The CDR3 spans 16 residues. Trimming took 4 bases from V and 7 from J; bases not matched to a gene: 9. CDR3 sequence (DNA): TGTGCCAGCAGCCTACTAGCGGGAGTGGGGCGGAATGAGCAGTTCTTC. This sequence encodes CASSLLAGVGRNEQFF.

This clonotype has at least ten counts. The J gene is TRBJ2-3, the V gene TRBV2; D not resolved. The CDR3 has 15 residues. Trimming left V 4 bases short and J 0 bases short, with 11 bases between. Germline values: CDR1 SNHLY, CDR2 FYNNEI. This CDR3 reads CASSGTYSSTDTQYF. The CDR3 DNA reads as TGTGCCAGCAGTGGGACGTACTCTAGCACAGATACGCAGTATTTT.

The chain uses TRBV6-5 and TRBJ1-5; D remains unclear. The CDR3 extends over 15 amino acids. Between the trimmed V and J ends, which lost 4 bases and 7 bases, there was a span of 17 bases. The germline V gene encodes CDR1 MNHEY and CDR2 SVGAGI. The CDR3 nucleotides read TGTGCCAGCAGTTCCTATCGGGTGACGGGGCAGCCCCAGCATTTT. Amino acids: CASSSYRVTGQPQHF.

This clonotype was observed a handful of times. The chain recombines TRBV5-5 with TRBJ2-4; unclear D gene. Germline CDR1 SGHKS, CDR2 YYEKEE (reference sequence). The germline V and J ends were trimmed by 2 bases and 0 bases, with 6 bases remaining between them. The CDR3 has 14 residues. The CDR3 protein is CASSFTVAKNIQYF. For the CDR3, the DNA is TGTGCCAGCAGCTTCACGGTAGCCAAAAACATTCAGTACTTC. Variable domain in full (rest from reference TRBV5-5 and TRBJ2-4): DAGVTQSPTHLIKTRGQQVTLRCSPISGHKSVSWYQQVLGQGPQFIFQYYEKEERGRGNFPDRFSARQFPNYSSELNVNALLLGDSALYLCASSFTVAKNIQYFGAGTRLSVL.

This clonotype came up a few times. The chain is built from TRBV18 and TRBJ1-1; TRBD1 is a possible D gene (6 bases). V lost 2 bases, J lost 4 bases, and 14 bases lay in between. This CDR3 region has 15 residues. CDR1 and CDR2 (germline): KGHSH, LQKENI. CDR3 coding DNA: TGTGCCAGCTCACCAAACGTTGCAGGGGTCACTGAAGCTTTCTTT. This gives the protein CASSPNVAGVTEAFF.

In this sample, this clonotype turned up many times. The V call is TRBV11-3, the J call TRBJ2-3; 12 bases map to TRBD2. Germline V gives CDR1 SGHNT, CDR2 YENEEA. The CDR3 is 17 residues long. V shed 2 bases and J 2 bases; nucleotides not matched to a gene: 5. CDR3: CASSLRRLAGVTDTQYF. The CDR3, as DNA: TGTGCCAGCAGCTTACGTCGACTAGCGGGAGTCACAGATACGCAGTATTTT.

The rearrangement joins TRBV9 to TRBJ2-2; D call uncertain. The CDR3 is 14 amino acids. Trimming removed 3 bases from V and 4 bases from J, with 10 bases in between. Germline V gene data show CDR1 as SGDLS and CDR2 as YYNGEE. In nucleotides, the CDR3 is TGTGCCAGCAGCGCCGGTCTGGGCACCGGGGAGCTGTTTTTT. Its protein is CASSAGLGTGELFF.

The V call is TRBV29-1, the J call TRBJ1-1; 10 bases agree with TRBD1. The CDR3 covers 15 residues. Germline V gene sequence: CDR1 SQVTM, CDR2 ANQGSEA. After removal of 7 bases from V and 6 bases from J, the junction contained 14 bases not matched to a gene. The CDR3 coding sequence is TGCAGCGCCCCACCTGACAGGGGGCGTTCGGCTGAAGCTTTCTTT. It specifies CSAPPDRGRSAEAFF.

This clonotype appeared a few times. The chain has TRBV2 and TRBJ1-2; no firm D call. The V end was cut by 4 bases, the J end by 8 bases, with 17 bases between. This CDR3 region has 14 residues. Germline V CDR1 and CDR2: SNHLY, FYNNEI. CDR3 amino acids: CASSGTSGTPGYTF. Here the CDR3 DNA reads TGTGCCAGCAGTGGGACTTCGGGAACGCCAGGCTACACCTTC.

This clonotype has at least ten counts. The chain combines TRBV20-1 with TRBJ1-4; D is unresolved. CDR1 and CDR2 (germline): DFQATT, SNEGSKA (reference sequence). This CDR3 spans 15 amino acids. V lost 6 bases, J lost 6 bases, and 20 bases lay in between. Here the CDR3 DNA reads TGCAGTGCCAAGTCGAGTAATACAGTTTATGAAAAACTGTTTTTT. It yields the protein CSAKSSNTVYEKLFF.

The chain links TRBV6-1 to TRBJ2-7; TRBD1 might be the D (6 bases). This CDR3 region has 14 residues. CDR1 is MNHNS and CDR2 is SASEGT in the germline V gene. Trimming took off 5 bases at V and 4 bases at J, with 15 bases between the two ends. The CDR3 region is CASSHRNRAYEQYF. Written as DNA, the CDR3 is TGTGCCAGCAGTCACCGGAACAGGGCGTACGAGCAGTACTTC.

There are many counts of this clonotype. Here the CDR3 DNA reads TGCAGTGCGGGACCTATAGCGGGATCAAGGGAGCAGTACTTC. This codes for CSAGPIAGSREQYF. The chain joins TRBV20-1 to TRBJ2-7, with TRBD2 matching over 8 bases. The trim removed 6 bases at V and 7 bases at J, leaving 14 bases unmatched. CDR3 length: 14 residues. Germline-derived CDR1 and CDR2 are DFQATT and SNEGSKA (reference sequence).

This clonotype was recorded many times. CDR3: CAWSRSGASSYEQYF. In nucleotides, the CDR3 is TGTGCCTGGAGCCGTAGCGGGGCTAGCTCCTACGAGCAGTACTTC. The chain links TRBV30 to TRBJ2-7; 8 bases align to TRBD2. Germline CDR1 GTSNPN, CDR2 SVGIG (reference sequence). The CDR3 is made up of 15 amino acids. Trimming took 3 bases from V and 0 from J; bases not matched to a gene: 7. Full variable domain (missing parts from reference TRBV30 and TRBJ2-7): SQTIHQWPATLVQPVGSPLSLECTVEGTSNPNLYWYRQAAGRGLQLLFYSVGIGQISSEVPQNLSASRPQDRQFILSSKKLLLSDSGFYLCAWSRSGASSYEQYFGPGTRLTVT.

This clonotype was seen many times. V and J are TRBV18 and TRBJ1-1; D uncertain. Germline values: CDR1 KGHSH, CDR2 LQKENI. The V end was cut by 3 bases, the J end by 4 bases, with 9 bases between. CDR3 length equals 13 residues. DNA for the CDR3: TGTGCCAGCTCACCTAACGAGGGCACTGAAGCTTTCTTT. This encodes CASSPNEGTEAFF.

V is TRBV24-1 and J is TRBJ1-1; D may be TRBD1 (6 bases). The CDR3 has 18 amino acids. Germline lookup yields CDR1 KGHDR and CDR2 SFDVKD. Trimming took 3 bases from V and 0 from J, leaving 19 bases between them. Here the CDR3 reads CATSDQFLLTGMNTEAFF. CDR3 nucleotide sequence: TGTGCCACCAGTGATCAATTCCTATTGACAGGTATGAACACTGAAGCTTTCTTT.

This clonotype came up many times. This chain joins TRBV7-2 and TRBJ2-5; 13 bases align to TRBD2. CDR1 SGHTA and CDR2 FQGNSA come from the germline V gene. The CDR3 is 15 residues long. The J segment lost 3 bases and the V segment lost 5 bases, leaving 3 bases of the junction unmatched. The CDR3 loop is CASSAGTSGKETQYF. CDR3 DNA sequence: TGTGCCAGCAGCGCAGGGACTAGCGGGAAAGAGACCCAGTACTTC.

The rearrangement joins TRBV5-1 to TRBJ2-2; D is uncertain. CDR3 length: 12 residues. Trimming stripped 1 base from V and 6 bases from J, with 4 bases between. Germline values: CDR1 SGHRS, CDR2 YFSETQ. The CDR3 DNA reads as TGCGCCAGCAGCTTGCGACCCGGGGAGCTGTTTTTT. The encoded protein is CASSLRPGELFF.

There are a few counts of this clonotype. This chain uses TRBV28 with TRBJ2-7; a possible D gene is TRBD1 (6 bases). This CDR3 is 13 amino acids long. Trimming cost V 6 bases and J 2 bases, with 11 bases left between them. Per the germline V gene, CDR1 is MDHEN and CDR2 is SYDVKM. The DNA for the CDR3 is TGTGCCAGCAGGACAGGTGGTCCCTACGAGCAGTACTTC. It translates to CASRTGGPYEQYF.

The rearrangement uses TRBV29-1 and TRBJ2-1, with D unresolved. V was trimmed by 6 bases and J by 5 bases, leaving 5 bases between them. The CDR3 length is 10 residues. Germline V gene sequence: CDR1 SQVTM, CDR2 ANQGSEA. The CDR3 DNA follows: TGCAGCGTCGACAACAATGAGCAGTTCTTC. As protein: CSVDNNEQFF.